Listed below are T cell receptor beta chains from one sample, sequenced in a study of beta chain features in type 1 diabetes. Profiling relied on immunoSEQ multiplex PCR, and the TCRdb table lists in-frame clones only, not all of them. The sample holds around 340,000 clones, around 20% seen once. The sample was naive CD4+ T cells from blood. These receptors were taken from a woman aged 18-35 years in good health. Both conserved end residues are part of each CDR3. A D gene is named only where the DNA matches it firmly. Not every row has a clone size; where given, it reads once, few, many or a size class.

abundance: few
j_gene: TRBJ2-1
v_gene: TRBV7-2
d_gene: TRBD2
CDR3aa: CASSPSGSPYNEQFF
CDR3nt: TGTGCCAGCAGCCCTAGCGGGAGCCCCTACAATGAGCAGTTCTTC

abundance: few
j_gene: TRBJ1-2
v_gene: TRBV6-5
d_gene: -
CDR3aa: CATTAGFYGYTF
CDR3nt: TGTGCCACCACCGCAGGATTCTATGGCTACACCTTC

abundance: -
j_gene: TRBJ2-7
v_gene: TRBV27
d_gene: TRBD1
CDR3aa: CASSSFRQGLYEQYF
CDR3nt: TGTGCCAGCAGTTCCTTTCGACAGGGTCTCTACGAGCAGTACTTC

abundance: -
j_gene: TRBJ1-2
v_gene: TRBV30
d_gene: -
CDR3aa: CAWNPPRSVPHSYTF
CDR3nt: TGTGCCTGGAACCCCCCGCGGTCTGTTCCCCATAGCTACACCTTC

abundance: few
j_gene: TRBJ2-5
v_gene: TRBV30
d_gene: -
CDR3aa: CAWIIPGGTQYF
CDR3nt: TGTGCCTGGATAATCCCAGGAGGGACCCAGTACTTC

abundance: -
j_gene: TRBJ1-6
v_gene: TRBV5-1
d_gene: TRBD1
CDR3aa: CASSFGQGSRSPLHF
CDR3nt: TGCGCCAGCAGCTTCGGACAGGGGAGTCGCTCACCCCTCCACTTT

abundance: -
j_gene: TRBJ2-5
v_gene: TRBV30
d_gene: -
CDR3aa: CAWSVGSGPETQYF
CDR3nt: TGTGCCTGGAGTGTAGGAAGCGGGCCAGAGACCCAGTACTTC

abundance: -
j_gene: TRBJ1-1
v_gene: TRBV21-1
d_gene: -
CDR3aa: CASRGTVNTEAFF
CDR3nt: TGTGCCAGCAGGGGGACAGTGAACACTGAAGCTTTCTTT

abundance: few
j_gene: TRBJ1-2
v_gene: TRBV6-5
d_gene: -
CDR3aa: CASSFGQPYGYTF
CDR3nt: TGTGCCAGCAGTTTCGGACAGCCCTATGGCTACACCTTC

abundance: -
j_gene: TRBJ2-1
v_gene: TRBV11-1
d_gene: -
CDR3aa: CASSWTIANGQFF
CDR3nt: TGTGCCAGCAGCTGGACAATAGCTAATGGGCAGTTCTTC

abundance: -
j_gene: TRBJ2-7
v_gene: TRBV19
d_gene: TRBD1
CDR3aa: CASSIGDRGPYEQYF
CDR3nt: TGTGCCAGTAGTATAGGGGACAGGGGGCCCTACGAGCAGTACTTC

abundance: -
j_gene: TRBJ2-7
v_gene: TRBV7-2
d_gene: -
CDR3aa: CASSYLPFREREQYF
CDR3nt: TGTGCCAGCAGCTATCTACCCTTCCGGGAGAGGGAGCAGTACTTC

abundance: few
j_gene: TRBJ2-7
v_gene: TRBV23-1
d_gene: -
CDR3aa: CASSQSWGHVHEQYF
CDR3nt: TGCGCCAGCAGTCAATCGTGGGGGCACGTCCACGAGCAGTACTTC

abundance: few
j_gene: TRBJ2-1
v_gene: TRBV18
d_gene: -
CDR3aa: CASSPYREGNEQFF
CDR3nt: TGTGCCAGCTCACCATACAGGGAAGGCAATGAGCAGTTCTTC

abundance: few
j_gene: TRBJ2-6
v_gene: TRBV6-5
d_gene: -
CDR3aa: CASSYGGTGANVLTF
CDR3nt: TGTGCCAGCAGTTATGGGGGCACTGGGGCCAACGTCCTGACTTTC

abundance: few
j_gene: TRBJ1-3
v_gene: TRBV7-2
d_gene: -
CDR3aa: CASSFGSYSGNTIYF
CDR3nt: TGTGCCAGCAGCTTCGGGAGCTACTCTGGAAACACCATATATTTT

abundance: -
j_gene: TRBJ1-1
v_gene: TRBV19
d_gene: -
CDR3aa: CASMDRPNTEAFF
CDR3nt: TGTGCCAGTATGGACAGACCGAACACTGAAGCTTTCTTT